This TCR beta chain was recovered during a study of cytomegalovirus exposure and HLA in healthy donors. Across the study: Across 300 to 400 genotyped donors, approximately 81% landed in the Caucasian-associated ancestry cluster.

To note about this clone: Its antigen is currently unknown.

Primers included in the PCR were 60 Vbeta and 13 Jbeta primers. In the authors' methods: A later analysis tallied about 80 million unique TCR beta chains, 9.5 million to 14 million of them shared. TCRdb keeps only in-frame clones here, not all; method: immunoSEQ multiplex PCR. For V, J and clone size, that table is used; D and trimming come from the DNA. The sample lists around 180,000 clones, over 60% seen once, with about 1.6% in the top ten. General observations from the study: When presence/absence was analysed, sequencing depth was taken to be roughly uniform across donors. Clonal expansion was found to be greater in HLA-associated TCR beta chains than in equally common others in a later analysis.

CDR1 is MGHRA and CDR2 is YSYEKL in the germline V gene. Deletions cut 1 base from V and 8 bases from J, with 14 bases between. The CDR3 is 15 residues long. The TCR originated in a girl aged 10-17 years in good health and CMV-seronegative. The sample was PBMCs. This chain connects TRBV4-1 to TRBJ1-4; possible D gene TRBD1, 6 bases. The CDR3 loop is CASSQVQVTGEKLFF. CDR3 coding DNA: TGCGCCAGCAGCCAAGTACAAGTAACAGGGGAAAAACTGTTTTTT.